This T cell receptor (beta chain) came from a study of shared clonotypes between healthy human individuals. Original processing notes: Filtering differed, since immunoSEQ gave only junction sequences and no quality scores. Here immunoSEQ multiplex PCR was the method, and the copy in TCRdb shows in-frame clones only, minus some. V and J calls and clone size are those listed in that table; D and trimming were worked out from the DNA. The sample lists approximately 2,300,000 clones; roughly 90% were seen once. The study, taken as a whole, reports: Naive CD4 clonotypes were shared across several donors at roughly 5%. Memory subsets generally showed smaller estimated richness than naive subsets did. An anticipated effect of sequencing depth on clonotype sharing among donors was recognized.

V lost 4 bases and J 7 bases, leaving 10 bases between the germline ends. CDR1 SNHLY and CDR2 FYNNEI come from the germline V gene. The length of the CDR3 is 13 residues. Note on this clone: Its antigen is currently unknown.

The sample was naive CD4+ T cells from PBMCs. Subset reported: CD45RA+ positively selected. The chain recombines TRBV2 with TRBJ2-2; no reliable D call. The source of this sequence is a man younger than 35 in good health. Some clones in this sample may be carry-over from other donors' samples. CDR3 sequence (DNA): TGTGCCAGCAGTGTGAGAGGTGGCGGGGAGCTGTTTTTT. Protein product: CASSVRGGGELFF.